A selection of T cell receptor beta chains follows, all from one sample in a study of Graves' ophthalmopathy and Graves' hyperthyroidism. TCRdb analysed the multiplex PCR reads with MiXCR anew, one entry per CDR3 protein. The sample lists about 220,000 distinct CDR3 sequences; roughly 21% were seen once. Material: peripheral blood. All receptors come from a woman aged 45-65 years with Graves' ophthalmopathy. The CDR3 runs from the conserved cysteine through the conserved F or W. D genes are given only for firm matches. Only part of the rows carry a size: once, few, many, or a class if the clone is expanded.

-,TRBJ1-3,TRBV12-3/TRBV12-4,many,TGTGCCAGCAGATCCACACAGTCTGGAAACACCATATATTTT,CASRSTQSGNTIYF
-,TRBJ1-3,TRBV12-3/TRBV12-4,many,TGTGCCAGCAGTCCCCAGGCGTTCGGCGTACGAAACACCATATATTTT,CASSPQAFGVRNTIYF
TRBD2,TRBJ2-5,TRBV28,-,TGTGCCAGCAGTCCTCAAGGGACTAGCGGGAGAAGGGAGACCCAGTACTTC,CASSPQGTSGRRETQYF
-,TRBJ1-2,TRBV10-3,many,TGTGCCATCGCGGGAGGCGGGCCTAACTATGGCTACACCTTC,CAIAGGGPNYGYTF
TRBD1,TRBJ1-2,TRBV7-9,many,TGTGCCAGCAGCTTAGTTGGACAGGGACACTATGGCTACACCTTC,CASSLVGQGHYGYTF
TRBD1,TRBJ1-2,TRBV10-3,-,TGTGCCATCAGTGCGAGGGACAGCCTCTATGGCTACACCTTC,CAISARDSLYGYTF
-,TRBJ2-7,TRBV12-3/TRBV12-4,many,TGTGCCAGCAGTCGCGTGGCTTCATCCTCTTGGCAGTACTTC,CASSRVASSSWQYF
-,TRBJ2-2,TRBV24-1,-,TGTGCCACCAGTGATGCGAAGGGGGAGAACGGGGAGCTGTTTTTT,CATSDAKGENGELFF
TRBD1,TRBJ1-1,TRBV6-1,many,TGTGCCAGCCGAGAGAGTCAGGGGGTTGGTGAAGCTTTCTTT,CASRESQGVGEAFF
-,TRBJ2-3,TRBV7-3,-,TGTGCCAGCAGCCCATCAGGGGGGGGGAAGGATACGCAGTATTTT,CASSPSGGGKDTQYF
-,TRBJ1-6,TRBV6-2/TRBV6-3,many,TGTGCCAGCAGTTACAGTGGAATGGGGAATTCACCCCTCCACTTT,CASSYSGMGNSPLHF
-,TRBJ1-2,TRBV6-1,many,TGTGCCAGCAGGAACGCCATCTATGGCTACACCTTC,CASRNAIYGYTF
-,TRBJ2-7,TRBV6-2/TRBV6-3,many,TGTGCCAGCAGTTATCAGCCCTACGAGCAGTACTTC,CASSYQPYEQYF
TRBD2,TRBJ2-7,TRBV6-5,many,TGTGCCAGCAGTTGGGGAAGGACTAGCGGGAGGGCGGTGTACGAGCAGTACTTC,CASSWGRTSGRAVYEQYF
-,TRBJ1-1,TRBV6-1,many,TGTGCCAGCACCAGAACGACTGACATAATGAACACTGAAGCTTTCTTT,CASTRTTDIMNTEAFF
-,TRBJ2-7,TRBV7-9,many,TGTGCCAGCAGCCCTTCGAGGCGGGACTACGAGCAGTACTTC,CASSPSRRDYEQYF
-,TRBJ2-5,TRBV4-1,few,TGCGCCAGCAGCCAAGATTTCATTGTGGGGGGCCAAGAGACCCAGTACTTC,CASSQDFIVGGQETQYF
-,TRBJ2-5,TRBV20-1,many,TGCAGTGCCCAGGAGGGCCTTAAGACCCAGTACTTC,CSAQEGLKTQYF
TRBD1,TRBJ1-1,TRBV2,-,TGTGCCAGCACCTCGGACAGGGGGAACACTGAAGCTTTCTTT,CASTSDRGNTEAFF
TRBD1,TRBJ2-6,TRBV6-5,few,TGTGCCAGCAGTTCTGGGACAGGGGTTTCTGGGGCCAACGTCCTGACTTTC,CASSSGTGVSGANVLTF
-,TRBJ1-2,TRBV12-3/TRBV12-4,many,TGTGCCAGCAGTTTAGCAGGGGGTAACTATGGCTACACCTTC,CASSLAGGNYGYTF
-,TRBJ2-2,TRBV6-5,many,TGTGCCAGCATATACCAGAACACCGGGGAGCTGTTTTTT,CASIYQNTGELFF
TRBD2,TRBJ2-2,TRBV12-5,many,TGTGCTAGTGGTTTGCAAATGGGGCTAGCGGAAACCGGGGAGCTGTTTTTT,CASGLQMGLAETGELFF